The 14 T cell receptor beta chains in this list originate from one sample, sequenced in a study of cytomegalovirus exposure and HLA in healthy donors. The PCR employed 60 Vbeta primers together with 13 Jbeta primers. The protocol was immunoSEQ multiplex PCR, while the TCRdb copy is restricted to in-frame clones and leaves out a portion. Of approximately 85,000 clones in the sample, around 70% were seen once. The material sequenced was PBMCs. These receptors originate from a woman between 40 and 50 years old in good health and CMV-seropositive.

The J gene is TRBJ2-7, the V gene TRBV6-1; a weak D match, TRBD2 (6 bases). Deletions cut 3 bases from V and 3 bases from J, with 15 bases between. The length of the CDR3 is 15 residues. Per the germline V gene, CDR1 is MNHNS and CDR2 is SASEGT. The DNA for the CDR3 is TGTGCCAGCAGTGAGAGGGAGACCGGGGGCTACGAGCAGTACTTC. Its protein product is CASSERETGGYEQYF.

This clone was detected only a few times. The chain is built from TRBV4-3 and TRBJ1-6; 8 bases fit TRBD1. V dropped 4 bases and J dropped 8; count of bases not matched to a gene: 4. Germline V CDR1 and CDR2: LGHNA, YSLEER. CDR3 length: 14 residues. The CDR3 reads CASSRGQGDSPLHF. CDR3 coding DNA: TGCGCCAGCAGCCGCGGACAGGGTGATTCACCCCTCCACTTT.

The chain couples TRBV6-5 to TRBJ2-7; 10 bases line up with TRBD1. Germline CDR1 is MNHEY and CDR2 is SVGAGI. The CDR3 is 15 amino acids. The trim removed 4 bases at V and 5 bases at J, leaving 8 bases unmatched. CDR3 bases: TGTGCCAGCAGTTCGTCGGGGGGGACAGGGGACGAGCAGTACTTC. Its translation: CASSSSGGTGDEQYF.

The gene calls are TRBV9 and TRBJ1-1, with TRBD1 matching 9 bases. This CDR3 has 14 residues. The germline CDR1 and CDR2 sequences are SGDLS and YYNGEE. V lost 3 bases and J lost 3; bases outside the gene matches: 3. For the CDR3, the DNA is TGTGCCAGCAGCGCACAGGGGGCGGACACTGAAGCTTTCTTT. Its protein product is CASSAQGADTEAFF.

This sequence joins TRBV2 and TRBJ1-2; D perhaps matches TRBD1 (5 bases). This CDR3 is built from 14 residues. Germline CDR1 SNHLY, CDR2 FYNNEI. Trimming pared 5 bases from V and 4 bases from J, leaving 14 bases between. The CDR3 sequence is CASSFFDSSYGYTF. The CDR3 nucleotides are TGTGCCAGCAGTTTTTTTGACAGTAGCTATGGCTACACCTTC.

The chain couples TRBV6-5 to TRBJ1-6, with 9 bases that match TRBD1. Germline trimming cut 6 bases from V and 9 bases from J; bases unmatched to any gene: 9. This CDR3 spans 15 amino acids. The V gene's germline CDR1 is MNHEY and CDR2 SVGAGI. The DNA of the CDR3 is TGTGCCAGCAGAAAACCGGGACAGGGCCTTTCACCCCTCCACTTT. It translates to CASRKPGQGLSPLHF.

The chain uses TRBV18 and TRBJ1-2; tentative D call: TRBD1 (6 bases). CDR1 and CDR2 (germline): KGHSH, LQKENI. CDR3 length: 15 amino acids. V shed 0 bases and J shed 8 bases, with 16 bases lying between them. The CDR3 DNA reads as TGTGCCAGCTCACCACCCTCCAGGGGCCCGGAAGGCTACACCTTC. The encoded protein is CASSPPSRGPEGYTF.

This sequence joins TRBV11-2 and TRBJ2-5; the match to TRBD1 covers 8 bases. CDR3 length: 13 amino acids. In germline, CDR1 is SGHAT, CDR2 FQNNGV. V lost 2 bases, J lost 9 bases, and 5 bases stayed unmatched. This CDR3 is CASSLKPGGAQYF. The CDR3 bases are TGTGCCAGCAGCTTAAAGCCAGGGGGCGCCCAGTACTTC.

The chain couples TRBV7-8 to TRBJ2-7, with D possibly matching TRBD2 (8 bases). From germline, CDR1 is SGHVS and CDR2 FQNEAQ. The CDR3 spans 18 residues. The V end was cut by 0 bases, the J end by 3 bases, with 21 bases between. CDR3 sequence (DNA): TGTGCCAGCAGCTTAGCGCTGCCGGGGGGGGGACAGAGCTACGAGCAGTACTTC. Protein sequence: CASSLALPGGGQSYEQYF.

There are a few counts of this clone. The chain joins TRBV10-2 to TRBJ2-2; D is ambiguous. Trimming cost V 9 bases and J 6 bases, with 5 bases left between them. CDR1 is WSHSY, CDR2 SAAADI, per germline. This CDR3 spans 10 amino acids. CDR3: CAREPGELFF. CDR3 sequence (DNA): TGCGCCAGGGAGCCCGGGGAGCTGTTTTTT.

This clone appeared many times. The rearrangement uses TRBV5-5 and TRBJ2-1; 11 nucleotides match TRBD1. The J segment lost 3 bases and the V segment lost 0 bases, leaving 8 bases of the junction unmatched. The CDR3 runs to 18 residues. Germline V gives CDR1 SGHKS, CDR2 YYEKEE (reference sequence). CDR3 DNA sequence: TGTGCCAGCAGCTTGGTTCAGGTGGGACAGGGGGGCTACAATGAGCAGTTCTTC. Translation gives CASSLVQVGQGGYNEQFF.

A few counts support this clone. The chain combines TRBV6-4 with TRBJ2-4; TRBD2 aligns across 7 bases. Germline CDR1 is MRHNA and CDR2 is SNTAGT. V trimming: 0 bases; J trimming: 7 bases; junction bases outside the gene matches: 6. The CDR3 runs 15 residues. In DNA, the CDR3 is TGTGCCAGCAGTGACTCGACGGGAGGAGGCAACATTCAGTACTTC. Protein sequence: CASSDSTGGGNIQYF.

This clone was found a few times. The chain uses TRBV7-9 and TRBJ2-5, with 9 bases identical to TRBD2. With 5 bases clipped from V and 5 bases from J, the junction kept 9 bases outside the gene matches. Germline assignment: CDR1 SEHNR and CDR2 FQNEAQ (reference sequence). The CDR3 totals 15 residues. The CDR3: CASSLIRTSEETQYF. The CDR3 DNA reads as TGTGCCAGCAGCCTCATTAGGACTAGCGAGGAGACCCAGTACTTC.

The gene calls are TRBV5-1 and TRBJ2-1; 9 nucleotides match TRBD1. The CDR3 loop spans 14 amino acids. Germline CDR1 and CDR2: SGHRS and YFSETQ. Unmatched junction bases numbered 6, after V lost 4 bases and J lost 7 bases. The CDR3 nucleotides are TGCGCCAGCAGCATCGACAGGGGGGGGAATGAGCAGTTCTTC. Encoded protein: CASSIDRGGNEQFF. Together with reference TRBV5-1 and TRBJ2-1, the CDR3 gives the full variable domain: KAGVTQTPRYLIKTRGQQVTLSCSPISGHRSVSWYQQTPGQGLQFLFEYFSETQRNKGNFPGRFSGRQFSNSRSEMNVSTLELGDSALYLCASSIDRGGNEQFFGPGTRLTVL.